A selection of T cell receptor beta chains follows, all from one sample in a study of metastatic and nonmetastatic thyroid tumors. TCRdb reanalyzed the PCR reads via MiXCR. The sample has around 22,000 clones; about 22% are singletons. Specimen: tumor tissue. These receptors were taken from a female donor with papillary thyroid cancer or a benign thyroid nodule (not recorded which). Some clones in this sample may be carry-over from other donors' samples. Each CDR3 is given with its conserved first and last residue. The D gene is left open where the match is weak. The size field is filled for only some rows; it gives once, few, many or a size class.

abundance: many; d_gene: .; v_gene: TRBV30; j_gene: TRBJ1-3; len: 12; CDR3nt: TGTGCCTGGAGGACAACACGAAACACCATATATTTT; CDR3aa: CAWRTTRNTIYF
abundance: .; d_gene: TRBD1; v_gene: TRBV6-4; j_gene: TRBJ2-7; len: 11; CDR3nt: TGTGCCACGGGACAGGCCTACGAGCAGTACTTC; CDR3aa: CATGQAYEQYF
abundance: many; d_gene: .; v_gene: TRBV4-1; j_gene: TRBJ2-4; len: 14; CDR3nt: TGCGCCAGCAGCCAAGGTTCAAGATCAAACATTCAATACTTC; CDR3aa: CASSQGSRSNIQYF
abundance: few; d_gene: .; v_gene: TRBV6-1; j_gene: TRBJ1-2; len: 15; CDR3nt: TGTGCCAGCAGTGAAAGGGGGGGACACATCTATGGCTACACCTTC; CDR3aa: CASSERGGHIYGYTF
abundance: .; d_gene: TRBD2; v_gene: TRBV7-2; j_gene: TRBJ2-2; len: 15; CDR3nt: TGTTCCAGCAGCTTAGGCGCGGGAGGGACCGGGGAGCTGTTTTTT; CDR3aa: CSSSLGAGGTGELFF
abundance: once; d_gene: .; v_gene: TRBV11-2; j_gene: TRBJ2-1; len: 15; CDR3nt: TGTGCCAGCAGTTCCGACCGGGGATCCTACAATGAGCAGTTCTTC; CDR3aa: CASSSDRGSYNEQFF
abundance: few; d_gene: TRBD2; v_gene: TRBV10-3; j_gene: TRBJ2-3; len: 16; CDR3nt: TGTGCCATCAGTGAGTCATCGGGAGGGGGAACAGATACGCAGTATTTT; CDR3aa: CAISESSGGGTDTQYF
abundance: .; d_gene: .; v_gene: TRBV14; j_gene: TRBJ2-1; len: 13; CDR3nt: TGTGCCAGCAGCCAAGGGTGGTGTAATGAGCAGTTCTTC; CDR3aa: CASSQGWCNEQFF
abundance: few; d_gene: .; v_gene: TRBV27; j_gene: TRBJ1-5; len: 13; CDR3nt: TGTGCCAGCAGTTTGGGGTTCGATCAGCCCCAGCATTTT; CDR3aa: CASSLGFDQPQHF
abundance: .; d_gene: TRBD2; v_gene: TRBV6-1; j_gene: TRBJ2-7; len: 15; CDR3nt: TGTGCCAGCAGCGGGACTAGCGGGAGAATAAAGGAGCAGTACTTC; CDR3aa: CASSGTSGRIKEQYF
abundance: few; d_gene: .; v_gene: TRBV12-3/TRBV12-4; j_gene: TRBJ2-3; len: 15; CDR3nt: TGTGCCAGCAGTTTAGACAGGACGGGCACAGATACGCAGTATTTT; CDR3aa: CASSLDRTGTDTQYF
abundance: many; d_gene: .; v_gene: TRBV7-9; j_gene: TRBJ1-2; len: 15; CDR3nt: TGTGCCAGCAGCCTTGGGGAAGGTCATTACTATGGCTACACCTTC; CDR3aa: CASSLGEGHYYGYTF
abundance: many; d_gene: .; v_gene: TRBV2; j_gene: TRBJ1-4; len: 12; CDR3nt: TGTGCCAGCAGGCGGGGGCATGAAAAACTGTTTTTT; CDR3aa: CASRRGHEKLFF
abundance: many; d_gene: TRBD2; v_gene: TRBV5-6; j_gene: TRBJ2-4; len: 15; CDR3nt: TGTGCCAGCAGCTTCGCAGGGAGGGGCAAAAACATTCAGTACTTC; CDR3aa: CASSFAGRGKNIQYF
abundance: few; d_gene: .; v_gene: TRBV6-2/TRBV6-3; j_gene: TRBJ2-3; len: 17; CDR3nt: TGTGCCAGCAGTTATCCCGGGACTTTGGTTAGCACAGATACGCAGTATTTT; CDR3aa: CASSYPGTLVSTDTQYF
abundance: .; d_gene: TRBD2; v_gene: TRBV6-1; j_gene: TRBJ2-1; len: 14; CDR3nt: TGTGCCAGCAGGCTCGGGGGGGGAGGCAATGAGCAGTTCTTC; CDR3aa: CASRLGGGGNEQFF
abundance: .; d_gene: .; v_gene: TRBV20-1; j_gene: TRBJ2-1; len: 15; CDR3nt: TGCAGTGCTAGGTCTATAGGGAGTACCTACAATGAGCAGTTCTTC; CDR3aa: CSARSIGSTYNEQFF
abundance: medium-sized; d_gene: TRBD2; v_gene: TRBV28; j_gene: TRBJ2-7; len: 14; CDR3nt: TGTGCCAGCAGGGAACTAGCGGGAGGGCTTGAGCAGTACTTC; CDR3aa: CASRELAGGLEQYF
abundance: .; d_gene: .; v_gene: TRBV11-2; j_gene: TRBJ2-2; len: 14; CDR3nt: TGTGCCAGCATCTCGTCCAGGGCCGCCGGGGAGCTGTTTTTT; CDR3aa: CASISSRAAGELFF
abundance: .; d_gene: .; v_gene: TRBV10-3; j_gene: TRBJ1-2; len: 12; CDR3nt: TGTGCCATCAGTGATCCGGGAAATAGCTACACCTTC; CDR3aa: CAISDPGNSYTF
abundance: .; d_gene: TRBD2; v_gene: TRBV20-1; j_gene: TRBJ2-1; len: 16; CDR3nt: TGCAGTGCTAGAGGACTAGCGGGACGGAACTACAATGAGCAGTTCTTC; CDR3aa: CSARGLAGRNYNEQFF
abundance: .; d_gene: TRBD2; v_gene: TRBV15; j_gene: TRBJ2-3; len: 16; CDR3nt: TGTGCCACCAGGAGAGGAGGGGCGGGAGGCACAGATAAGCAGTATTTT; CDR3aa: CATRRGGAGGTDKQYF
abundance: many; d_gene: TRBD2; v_gene: TRBV7-9; j_gene: TRBJ2-1; len: 16; CDR3nt: TGTGCCAGCAGTTTCCGACTAGCGGGTACAAACAATGAGCAGTTCTTC; CDR3aa: CASSFRLAGTNNEQFF
abundance: .; d_gene: TRBD2; v_gene: TRBV20-1; j_gene: TRBJ2-7; len: 13; CDR3nt: TGCAGTGCTGACGGGACTAGCGGCTACGAGCAGTACTTC; CDR3aa: CSADGTSGYEQYF
abundance: medium-sized; d_gene: .; v_gene: TRBV6-2/TRBV6-3; j_gene: TRBJ2-3; len: 13; CDR3nt: TGTGCCAGCAGTTACTCTAGCACAGATACGCAGTATTTT; CDR3aa: CASSYSSTDTQYF
abundance: many; d_gene: TRBD2; v_gene: TRBV2; j_gene: TRBJ2-7; len: 18; CDR3nt: TGTGCCAGCAGTGAATATCTTTCACTAGCGGTCAATACCTACGAGCAGTACTTC; CDR3aa: CASSEYLSLAVNTYEQYF
abundance: few; d_gene: .; v_gene: TRBV4-2; j_gene: TRBJ2-1; len: 14; CDR3nt: TGTGCCAGCCGGGTCGGGGTGCCGTACAATGAGCAGCTCTTC; CDR3aa: CASRVGVPYNEQLF
abundance: .; d_gene: .; v_gene: TRBV20-1; j_gene: TRBJ2-5; len: 13; CDR3nt: TGCAGTGCTAACAAGGACAGCCAAGAGACCCAGTACTTC; CDR3aa: CSANKDSQETQYF
abundance: many; d_gene: .; v_gene: TRBV5-1; j_gene: TRBJ1-1; len: 15; CDR3nt: TGCGCCAGCAGCCGTCAAACACAGGTGAACACTGAAGCTTTCTTT; CDR3aa: CASSRQTQVNTEAFF
abundance: few; d_gene: .; v_gene: TRBV20-1; j_gene: TRBJ1-2; len: 12; CDR3nt: TGCAGTGCACTGACACTTATCTATGGCTACACCTTC; CDR3aa: CSALTLIYGYTF
abundance: .; d_gene: TRBD2; v_gene: TRBV11-3; j_gene: TRBJ2-1; len: 14; CDR3nt: TGTGCCAGCAGCTTGACAGCGGGAAACAATGAGCAGTTCTTC; CDR3aa: CASSLTAGNNEQFF
abundance: once; d_gene: TRBD2; v_gene: TRBV5-4; j_gene: TRBJ2-1; len: 16; CDR3nt: TGTGCCAGCAGCTTGGCTAGCGGGAGGTCCTACAATGAGCAGTTCTTC; CDR3aa: CASSLASGRSYNEQFF
abundance: few; d_gene: .; v_gene: TRBV6-4; j_gene: TRBJ2-2; len: 15; CDR3nt: TGTGCCAGCAGTGAATGTGACGCAGACACCGGGGAGCTGTTTTTT; CDR3aa: CASSECDADTGELFF
abundance: .; d_gene: TRBD2; v_gene: TRBV5-1; j_gene: TRBJ2-3; len: 17; CDR3nt: TGCGCCAGCAGCTTGTGGGGACTAGCGCCCAGCACATATACGCAGTATTTT; CDR3aa: CASSLWGLAPSTYTQYF
abundance: many; d_gene: TRBD1; v_gene: TRBV28; j_gene: TRBJ1-5; len: 13; CDR3nt: TGTGCCAGTGGACAGGGCTATAATCAGCCCCAGCATTTT; CDR3aa: CASGQGYNQPQHF
abundance: .; d_gene: .; v_gene: TRBV20-1; j_gene: TRBJ1-2; len: 10; CDR3nt: TGCAGTGCTAGACTAAATGGCTACACCTTC; CDR3aa: CSARLNGYTF
abundance: .; d_gene: .; v_gene: TRBV20-1; j_gene: TRBJ2-7; len: 13; CDR3nt: TGCAGTGCAGGGCAGAATTACCCCTACGAGCAGTACTTC; CDR3aa: CSAGQNYPYEQYF
abundance: many; d_gene: TRBD1; v_gene: TRBV10-3; j_gene: TRBJ2-1; len: 16; CDR3nt: TGTGCCATCAAGAATCCAGGGGGCGCTAAATACAATGAGCAGTTCTTC; CDR3aa: CAIKNPGGAKYNEQFF
abundance: many; d_gene: .; v_gene: TRBV6-1; j_gene: TRBJ1-1; len: 14; CDR3nt: TGTGCCAGCAGTGAAATTAGTTCGAACACTGAAGCTTTCTTT; CDR3aa: CASSEISSNTEAFF
abundance: .; d_gene: TRBD1; v_gene: TRBV7-2; j_gene: TRBJ2-1; len: 13; CDR3nt: TGCGCCAGCAGCTTAGACAGGGCAAACGAGCAGTTCTTC; CDR3aa: CASSLDRANEQFF
abundance: medium-sized; d_gene: .; v_gene: TRBV28; j_gene: TRBJ1-2; len: 15; CDR3nt: TGTGCCAGCAGTTTACCGCAGGGACTACCCTATGGCTACACCTTC; CDR3aa: CASSLPQGLPYGYTF
abundance: many; d_gene: TRBD1; v_gene: TRBV5-4; j_gene: TRBJ1-2; len: 15; CDR3nt: TGTGCCAGCAGCCCCGGGACAGTAAAAAACTATGGCTACACCTTC; CDR3aa: CASSPGTVKNYGYTF
abundance: .; d_gene: .; v_gene: TRBV2; j_gene: TRBJ2-2; len: 14; CDR3nt: TGTGCCAGCAAAGAGCGATCGGAGGTCGGGGAGCTGTTTTTT; CDR3aa: CASKERSEVGELFF
abundance: many; d_gene: TRBD2; v_gene: TRBV24-1; j_gene: TRBJ2-5; len: 16; CDR3nt: TGTGCCACCAGTGACCCGGGACTAGCGACACAAGAGACCCAGTACTTC; CDR3aa: CATSDPGLATQETQYF
abundance: .; d_gene: TRBD2; v_gene: TRBV11-3; j_gene: TRBJ2-1; len: 16; CDR3nt: TGTGCCAGCAGCTCCGGGACTAGCGGGACCGATACTGAGCAGTTCTTC; CDR3aa: CASSSGTSGTDTEQFF
abundance: many; d_gene: .; v_gene: TRBV28; j_gene: TRBJ1-2; len: 14; CDR3nt: TGTGCCAGCAGTTTACCCCGCAGCGTCTATGGCTACACCTTC; CDR3aa: CASSLPRSVYGYTF
abundance: .; d_gene: .; v_gene: TRBV20-1; j_gene: TRBJ1-5; len: 12; CDR3nt: TGCAGTGCTAGTGAAGGGGACCAGCCCCAGCATTTT; CDR3aa: CSASEGDQPQHF
abundance: few; d_gene: .; v_gene: TRBV11-3; j_gene: TRBJ1-3; len: 14; CDR3nt: TGTGCCAGCAGCTTAGGGGGCCCGGAAAACACCATATATTTT; CDR3aa: CASSLGGPENTIYF
abundance: many; d_gene: TRBD1; v_gene: TRBV5-1; j_gene: TRBJ2-5; len: 15; CDR3nt: TGCGCCAGCAGCTTCCCTGGACAGGGAGCAGAGACCCAGTACTTC; CDR3aa: CASSFPGQGAETQYF
abundance: medium-sized; d_gene: .; v_gene: TRBV30; j_gene: TRBJ1-2; len: 12; CDR3nt: TGTGCCTGGAGTGGACAGGAGGAGGGCTACACCTTC; CDR3aa: CAWSGQEEGYTF
abundance: once; d_gene: .; v_gene: TRBV4-1; j_gene: TRBJ2-1; len: 13; CDR3nt: TGCGCCAGCAGCCAAGATTTTAACAATGAGCAGTTCTTC; CDR3aa: CASSQDFNNEQFF
abundance: few; d_gene: .; v_gene: TRBV3-1; j_gene: TRBJ2-1; len: 17; CDR3nt: TGTGCCAGCAGCCCTTGGGGGGGGCGGGAGAGGGGTAATGAGCAGTTCTTC; CDR3aa: CASSPWGGRERGNEQFF
abundance: .; d_gene: .; v_gene: TRBV7-9; j_gene: TRBJ2-1; len: 14; CDR3nt: TGTGCCAGCAGCTTTATTCTAGAGGGCGGTGAGCAGTTCTTC; CDR3aa: CASSFILEGGEQFF
abundance: medium-sized; d_gene: .; v_gene: TRBV6-5; j_gene: TRBJ2-2; len: 15; CDR3nt: TGTGCCAGCAGTTACGGGGTCGGGAACACCGGGGAGCTGTTTTTT; CDR3aa: CASSYGVGNTGELFF
abundance: many; d_gene: .; v_gene: TRBV5-1; j_gene: TRBJ2-2; len: 11; CDR3nt: TGCGCCAGCAGGAAGACCTGGGAGCTGTTTTTT; CDR3aa: CASRKTWELFF